What follows are 18 T cell receptor beta chains derived from one specimen sequenced in a study of T cell repertoires in cytomegalovirus infection. Their cognate antigens are unknown. TCRdb reprocessed the reads via MiXCR and lists one record per CDR3 protein. There are 150,000 or so distinct CDR3 sequences in the sample; about 20% occur only once, and roughly 25% lies in the top ten. The source was CD8+ T cells from cultured PBMCs, collected from culture after CMV antigen stimulation. The receptors shown here come from a human donor in good health (CMV status not recorded). Some clones in this sample may be carry-over from other donors' samples.

This clonotype has only a few counts. The chain links TRBV29-1 to TRBJ2-1, with 7 bases fitting TRBD2. Per germline, CDR1 SQVTM and CDR2 ANQGSEA. There are 14 residues in the CDR3. The junction had 6 bases not matched to a gene; V was cut back by 7 bases and J by 0 bases. CDR3 amino acids: CSGLAGDSYNEQFF. The CDR3 nucleotides are TGCAGCGGGTTAGCGGGCGACTCCTACAATGAGCAGTTCTTC.

The table lists this clonotype with many counts. V is TRBV19 and J is TRBJ1-2; D is undetermined. Trimming took off 7 bases at V and 0 bases at J, with 15 bases between the two ends. The CDR3 spans 15 residues. Per germline, CDR1 LNHDA and CDR2 SQIVND (reference sequence). CDR3 nucleotide sequence: TGTGCCAGTAAGGCCAGGACCGCAGCTAACTATGGCTACACCTTC. Encoded protein: CASKARTAANYGYTF.

The table lists this clonotype with a few counts. The CDR3 DNA sequence: TGTGCCAGCAGTCCAGGCTATGGCTACACCTTC. The encoded protein is CASSPGYGYTF. The V gene is TRBV27, the J gene TRBJ1-2; D is unresolved. CDR1 MNHEY and CDR2 SMNVEV come from the germline V gene (reference sequence). Trimming shortened V by 5 bases and J by 4 bases, and 5 bases separated the two germline ends. The CDR3 spans 11 residues.

This clonotype has just a few counts. The chain joins TRBV12-3 or TRBV12-4 to TRBJ2-7; 10 nucleotides agree with TRBD1. This CDR3 is built from 14 residues. V dropped 5 bases and J dropped 3; count of bases not matched to a gene: 4. The CDR3 DNA reads TGTGCCAGCAGTCCCGGGACAGGGGTCTACGAGCAGTACTTC. Translated, it gives CASSPGTGVYEQYF.

This clonotype was counted between two and nine times. This chain links TRBV9 with TRBJ2-2; 7 bases align to TRBD1. There are 15 residues in the CDR3. J gave up 6 bases and V 3 bases, and 8 bases lay outside the gene matches. CDR1 is SGDLS and CDR2 is YYNGEE in the germline V gene. CDR3 sequence reads: CASSAYSGGPGELFF. The CDR3 region has the DNA TGTGCCAGCAGCGCCTATTCAGGGGGACCCGGGGAGCTGTTTTTT. Full variable domain (missing parts from reference TRBV9 and TRBJ2-2): DSGVTQTPKHLITATGQRVTLRCSPRSGDLSVYWYQQSLDQGLQFLIQYYNGEERAKGNILERFSAQQFPDLHSELNLSSLELGDSALYFCASSAYSGGPGELFFGEGSRLTVL.

This clonotype turned up a few times. V is TRBV11-1 and J is TRBJ1-1, with D unresolved. CDR3 length: 14 residues. Germline V gene lookup returns CDR1 SGHAT and CDR2 FQDESV (reference sequence). V was shortened by 5 bases and J by 6 bases, with 16 bases between the two germline ends. This CDR3 reads CASSRKGFLPEAFF. The CDR3 nucleotides read TGTGCCAGCAGCAGAAAGGGTTTTTTGCCTGAAGCTTTCTTT.

The chain has TRBV7-9 and TRBJ2-1; 13 nucleotides align to TRBD2. With V trimmed by 4 bases and J by 0 bases, 6 bases remained unmatched. CDR1 is SEHNR and CDR2 is FQNEAQ in the germline V gene (reference sequence). The CDR3 is 18 amino acids. The CDR3 bases are TGTGCCAGCAGCTCGACTAGCGGGGGGACGAGCTCCTACAATGAGCAGTTCTTC. The encoded protein is CASSSTSGGTSSYNEQFF.

This clonotype was counted only a few times. The V and J genes are TRBV11-2 and TRBJ2-1; TRBD1 matches 7 bases. With 6 bases clipped from V and 7 bases from J, the junction kept 12 bases outside the gene matches. The CDR3 is 15 amino acids. Germline assignment: CDR1 SGHAT and CDR2 FQNNGV. CDR3 coding DNA: TGTGCCAGCAGATACCGGGACAGTTTCCTGAATGAGCAGTTCTTC. Amino acid sequence: CASRYRDSFLNEQFF. The variable domain in full, with the rest retrieved from reference TRBV11-2 and TRBJ2-1, is EAGVAQSPRYKIIEKRQSVAFWCNPISGHATLYWYQQILGQGPKLLIQFQNNGVVDDSQLPKDRFSAERLKGVDSTLKIQPAKLEDSAVYLCASRYRDSFLNEQFFGPGTRLTVL.

The gene calls are TRBV2 and TRBJ2-2; 7 nucleotides agree with TRBD2. CDR1 and CDR2 from the germline V gene are SNHLY and FYNNEI. The CDR3 totals 17 residues. Trimming at V came to 2 bases and at J to 2 bases, leaving 8 bases not matched to a gene. The CDR3 DNA follows: TGTGCCAGCAGTGAACGGGGTGGCGGGGGAAACACCGGGGAGCTGTTTTTT. Amino acid sequence: CASSERGGGGNTGELFF.

The rearrangement uses TRBV7-2 and TRBJ1-6, with a weak D call TRBD1 (6 bases). This CDR3 has 14 amino acids. Trimming removed 2 bases from V and 8 bases from J, with 10 bases in between. CDR1 and CDR2 from the germline V gene are SGHTA and FQGNSA. CDR3 loop: CASSLPGVDSPLHF. The CDR3 DNA reads TGTGCCAGCAGCTTACCAGGGGTTGATTCACCCCTCCACTTT. The variable domain in full, with the rest retrieved from reference TRBV7-2 and TRBJ1-6, is GAGVSQSPSNKVTEKGKDVELRCDPISGHTALYWYRQSLGQGLEFLIYFQGNSAPDKSGLPSDRFSAERTGGSVSTLTIQRTQQEDSAVYLCASSLPGVDSPLHFGNGTRLTVT.

This chain joins TRBV7-2 and TRBJ1-4; a possible D gene is TRBD1 (5 bases). This CDR3 contains 14 residues. The germline V gene has CDR1 SGHTA and CDR2 FQGNSA. V was clipped by 3 bases and J by 11 bases, with 16 bases between them. The CDR3 spells CASSFKGTGSKLFF. The CDR3 bases are TGTGCCAGCAGCTTCAAGGGTACAGGTTCCAAACTGTTTTTT.

This clonotype was counted only a few times. The genes are TRBV10-3 and TRBJ1-1; the match to TRBD1 covers 8 bases. J gave up 0 bases and V 3 bases, and 3 bases lay outside the gene matches. Germline CDR1 is ENHRY and CDR2 is SYGVKD. The CDR3 sequence is 15 residues long. CDR3 amino acids: CAISDPDRVNTEAFF. Here the CDR3 DNA reads TGTGCCATCAGTGATCCGGACAGGGTGAACACTGAAGCTTTCTTT.

V and J are TRBV7-8 and TRBJ2-1, with D hard to call. This CDR3 is 12 amino acids long. V gave up 2 bases and J gave up 12 bases, with 11 bases separating them. Germline assignment: CDR1 SGHVS and CDR2 FQNEAQ. CDR3: CASSLSLEAQFF. The DNA for the CDR3 is TGTGCCAGCAGCTTATCCTTAGAAGCGCAGTTCTTC. Full variable domain (remainder filled in from reference TRBV7-8 and TRBJ2-1): GAGVSQSPRYKVAKRGQDVALRCDPISGHVSLFWYQQALGQGPEFLTYFQNEAQLDKSGLPSDRFFAERPEGSVSTLKIQRTQQEDSAVYLCASSLSLEAQFFGPGTRLTVL.

This clonotype is medium-sized in the sample. The rearrangement joins TRBV7-2 to TRBJ2-7, with 8 positions matching TRBD2. This CDR3 spans 13 amino acids. Germline V gene sequence: CDR1 SGHTA, CDR2 FQGNSA. With 5 bases clipped from V and 6 bases from J, the junction kept 6 bases outside the gene matches. CDR3 residues: CASSPSGGSEQYF. As DNA, the CDR3 is TGTGCCAGCAGCCCAAGCGGGGGCTCCGAGCAGTACTTC.

The chain carries TRBV7-9 and TRBJ2-5, with 11 bases fitting TRBD2. After removal of 5 bases from V and 0 bases from J, the junction contained 5 bases not matched to a gene. The CDR3 extends over 16 amino acids. Germline V lookup: CDR1 SEHNR, CDR2 FQNEAQ (reference sequence). The CDR3 is CASSPSGGLYQETQYF. CDR3 DNA: TGTGCCAGCAGCCCTAGCGGGGGGCTTTACCAAGAGACCCAGTACTTC.

The chain combines TRBV9 with TRBJ1-2; no reliable D call. CDR3 length equals 14 residues. The V end lost 0 bases, the J end lost 2 bases, and 8 bases lay between the germline ends. CDR1 and CDR2 (germline): SGDLS, YYNGEE. The CDR3 protein is CASSVAGRNYGYTF. CDR3 coding DNA: TGTGCCAGCAGCGTAGCGGGCCGGAACTATGGCTACACCTTC.

This sequence joins TRBV7-2 and TRBJ1-1, with TRBD1 matching over 8 bases. The junction had 6 bases not matched to a gene; V was cut back by 6 bases and J by 0 bases. Per the germline V gene, CDR1 is SGHTA and CDR2 is FQGNSA. The CDR3 contains 15 residues. In nucleotides, the CDR3 is TGTGCCAGCAGTTACAGGGGGTTCATGAACACTGAAGCTTTCTTT. Its translation is CASSYRGFMNTEAFF.

This clonotype was detected only a few times. The gene calls are TRBV7-8 and TRBJ1-5; D unresolved. Germline V lookup: CDR1 SGHVS, CDR2 FQNEAQ. This CDR3 contains 16 residues. Trimming took off 1 base at V and 0 bases at J, with 10 bases between the two ends. The CDR3 loop is CASSLGGWDSNQPQHF. CDR3 in DNA: TGTGCCAGCAGCTTAGGAGGGTGGGATAGCAATCAGCCCCAGCATTTT.